A single TCR beta chain is shown here with its context. Here immunoSEQ multiplex PCR was the method, and the copy in TCRdb shows in-frame clones only, minus some. The profile covers hundreds of thousands of clones, with around nine tenths appearing a single time and 4.1% taken by the ten largest. This entry belongs to a study of blood T cell repertoires in COVID-19. As for the study in general: Samples of COVID-19 (acute and convalescent) were obtained from the United States, Italy and Spain.

Participants came from about two dozen US areas, aged roughly 18 to 95 years. Grouping used clinical history reported by participants in a survey and questionnaire. Each recovered donor of Cohort 3 presented with two negative PCRs, clearance, or symptom resolution. CDR1 is SQVTM, CDR2 ANQGSEA, per germline. This CDR3 contains 14 residues. V was pared by 1 base and J by 7 bases, with 16 bases between. The chain combines TRBV29-1 with TRBJ1-2; D remains unclear. The sequenced material came from PBMCs or T cells enriched from blood (not recorded which). This receptor was identified in a woman in her twenties or thirties who had recovered from COVID-19. The CDR3, as DNA: TGCAGCGTTGAAGGCGGTAACGGAGTCGGTGGCTACACCTTC. As protein: CSVEGGNGVGGYTF.